The clone carrying this TCR beta chain was observed a handful of times. Its antigen is not identified. Germline loops: CDR1 SGHKS, CDR2 YYEKEE (reference sequence). The CDR3 extends over 14 amino acids. V lost 1 base, J lost 0 bases, and 6 bases lay in between. TCRbeta library construction was performed incorporating unique molecular identifiers. TCRdb re-analysed the PCR reads in MiXCR, keeping a single row per CDR3 protein. The data contain roughly 570,000 distinct CDR3 sequences, 25% to 30% of them singletons. The record originates from a study of T-cell reconstitution after alpha-beta-depleted transplantation in children. Study-wide points: About two months after transplant, alpha-beta T cells reportedly came from several hundred expanded graft clones. Fresh T-cell production supplied most of the T-cell counts and diversity seen one year after transplant.

This sequence was found in a boy under three years old with Wiskott-Aldrich syndrome, due to receive a stem cell transplant. Sequencing used PBMCs, obtained before TCRalphabeta/CD19-depleted stem cell transplant. The V and J genes are TRBV5-5 and TRBJ2-3; D unclear. The CDR3: CASSLWLSTDTQYF. The DNA of the CDR3 is TGTGCCAGCAGCTTGTGGCTGAGCACAGATACGCAGTATTTT.